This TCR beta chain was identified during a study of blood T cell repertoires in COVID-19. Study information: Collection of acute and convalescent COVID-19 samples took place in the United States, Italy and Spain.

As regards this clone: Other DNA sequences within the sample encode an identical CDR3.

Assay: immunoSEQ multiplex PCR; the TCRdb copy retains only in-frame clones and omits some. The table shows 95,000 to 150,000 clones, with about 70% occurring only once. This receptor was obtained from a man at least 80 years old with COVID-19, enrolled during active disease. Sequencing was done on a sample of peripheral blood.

Here the CDR3 reads CASSLEGGPGETQYF. The CDR3 coding sequence is TGTGCCAGCAGCTTGGAGGGAGGTCCGGGGGAGACCCAGTACTTC. This chain connects TRBV5-5 to TRBJ2-5; tentatively, D is TRBD2 (6 bases). The CDR3 runs 15 residues. Germline V gene sequence: CDR1 SGHKS, CDR2 YYEKEE (reference sequence). The germline V and J ends were trimmed by 0 bases and 5 bases, with 14 bases remaining between them.